This T cell receptor beta chain appears in the sequencing data of a study of a mutant IDH1 vaccine in newly diagnosed glioma. As for the study in general: Patients got their first vaccination 4-6 weeks after radiotherapy alone, or with temozolomide cycles. Treated patients had a mean age of about 40 years and a 62.5% male, roughly 40% female split.

In regard to this clone: Its antigen is undetermined.

Study-wide results and caveats: Patients mounted vaccine-induced immune responses in approximately 94% of cases.

Time point indicated: week 5, during vaccination. Alongside topical imiquimod, each dose of vaccine comprised 300 ug of mutant IDH1 20-mer peptide. Germline loops: CDR1 SEHNR, CDR2 FQNEAQ (reference sequence). J gave up 0 bases and V 5 bases, and 8 bases lay outside the gene matches. This CDR3 contains 17 residues. Sequencing was performed with immunoSEQ multiplex PCR; in TCRdb, only in-frame clones are kept and a portion is missing. The table lists around 58,000 clones, 80% to 85% of them singletons, with about 3.3% in the top ten. This TCR was sampled from a man under 40 with glioma. The chain carries TRBV7-9 and TRBJ2-2; TRBD2 matches 8 bases. The sample in question was PBMCs, obtained from a glioma patient whose treatment included an IDH1 peptide vaccine. Here the CDR3 reads CASSPRGGDANTGELFF. CDR3 nucleotide sequence: TGTGCCAGCAGCCCCCGGGGGGGGGACGCGAACACCGGGGAGCTGTTTTTT.